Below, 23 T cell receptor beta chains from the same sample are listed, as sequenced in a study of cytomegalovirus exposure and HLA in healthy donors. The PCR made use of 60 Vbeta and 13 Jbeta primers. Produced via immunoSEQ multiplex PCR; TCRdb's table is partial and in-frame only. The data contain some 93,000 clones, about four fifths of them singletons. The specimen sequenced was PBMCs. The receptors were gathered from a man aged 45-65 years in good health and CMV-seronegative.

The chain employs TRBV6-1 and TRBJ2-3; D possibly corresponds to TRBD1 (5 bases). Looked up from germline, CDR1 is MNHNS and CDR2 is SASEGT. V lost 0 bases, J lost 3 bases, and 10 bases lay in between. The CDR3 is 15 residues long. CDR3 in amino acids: CASSEAARVTDTQYF. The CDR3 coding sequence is TGTGCCAGCAGTGAAGCTGCCAGGGTAACAGATACGCAGTATTTT.

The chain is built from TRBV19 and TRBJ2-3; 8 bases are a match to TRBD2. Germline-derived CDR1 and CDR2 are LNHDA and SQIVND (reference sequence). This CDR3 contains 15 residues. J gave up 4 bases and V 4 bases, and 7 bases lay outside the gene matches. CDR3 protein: CASSRRGAVSDTQYF. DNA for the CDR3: TGTGCCAGTAGTAGGCGGGGGGCGGTCTCAGATACGCAGTATTTT.

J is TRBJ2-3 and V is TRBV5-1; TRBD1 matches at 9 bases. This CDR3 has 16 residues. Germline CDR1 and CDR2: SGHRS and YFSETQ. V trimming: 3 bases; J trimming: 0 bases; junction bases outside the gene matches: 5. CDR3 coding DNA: TGCGCCAGCAGCTATGGACAGGGGATAAGCACAGATACGCAGTATTTT. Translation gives CASSYGQGISTDTQYF.

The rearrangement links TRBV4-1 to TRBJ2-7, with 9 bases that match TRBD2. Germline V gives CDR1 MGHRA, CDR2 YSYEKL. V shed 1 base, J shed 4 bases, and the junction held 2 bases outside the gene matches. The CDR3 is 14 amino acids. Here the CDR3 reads CASSQASGGYEQYF. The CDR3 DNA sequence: TGCGCCAGCAGCCAAGCCAGCGGGGGGTACGAGCAGTACTTC.

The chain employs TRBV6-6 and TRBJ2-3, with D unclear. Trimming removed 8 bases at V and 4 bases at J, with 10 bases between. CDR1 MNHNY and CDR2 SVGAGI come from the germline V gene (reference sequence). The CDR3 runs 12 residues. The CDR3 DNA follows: TGTGCCAGCGGCAGTCAGGCAGATACGCAGTATTTT. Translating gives CASGSQADTQYF.

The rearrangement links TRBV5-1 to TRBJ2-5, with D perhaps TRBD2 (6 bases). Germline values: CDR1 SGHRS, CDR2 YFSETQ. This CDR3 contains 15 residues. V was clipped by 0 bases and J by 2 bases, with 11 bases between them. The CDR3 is CASSLVGTRQETQYF. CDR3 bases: TGCGCCAGCAGCTTGGTCGGGACTCGACAAGAGACCCAGTACTTC.

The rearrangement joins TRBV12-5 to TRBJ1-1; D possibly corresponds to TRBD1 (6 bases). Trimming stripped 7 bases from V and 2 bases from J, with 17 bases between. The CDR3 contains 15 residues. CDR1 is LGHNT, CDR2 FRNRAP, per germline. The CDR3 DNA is TGTGCTAGTGAGGGGACACCAGCGGGAAACACTGAAGCTTTCTTT. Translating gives CASEGTPAGNTEAFF.

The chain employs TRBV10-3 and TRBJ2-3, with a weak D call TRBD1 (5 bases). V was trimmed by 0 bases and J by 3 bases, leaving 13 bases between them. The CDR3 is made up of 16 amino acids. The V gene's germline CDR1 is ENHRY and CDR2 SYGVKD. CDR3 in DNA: TGTGCCATCAGTGAGTCTCCAATTCAGGGAACAGATACGCAGTATTTT. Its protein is CAISESPIQGTDTQYF.

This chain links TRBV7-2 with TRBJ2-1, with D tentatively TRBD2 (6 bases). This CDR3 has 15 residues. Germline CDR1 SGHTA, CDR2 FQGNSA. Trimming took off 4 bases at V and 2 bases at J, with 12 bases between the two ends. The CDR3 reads CASSSLAQTYNEQFF. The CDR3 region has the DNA TGTGCCAGCAGCTCCCTAGCGCAAACCTACAATGAGCAGTTCTTC. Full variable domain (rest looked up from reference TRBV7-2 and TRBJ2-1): GAGVSQSPSNKVTEKGKDVELRCDPISGHTALYWYRQSLGQGLEFLIYFQGNSAPDKSGLPSDRFSAERTGGSVSTLTIQRTQQEDSAVYLCASSSLAQTYNEQFFGPGTRLTVL.

This chain's CDR3 is CSVSPPGYSNQPQHF. The CDR3 bases are TGCAGCGTTTCCCCCCCCGGGTATAGCAATCAGCCCCAGCATTTT. The V gene is TRBV29-1, the J gene TRBJ1-5; D uncertain. CDR1 SQVTM and CDR2 ANQGSEA come from the germline V gene. V was clipped by 5 bases and J by 0 bases, with 14 bases between them. CDR3 length equals 15 residues.

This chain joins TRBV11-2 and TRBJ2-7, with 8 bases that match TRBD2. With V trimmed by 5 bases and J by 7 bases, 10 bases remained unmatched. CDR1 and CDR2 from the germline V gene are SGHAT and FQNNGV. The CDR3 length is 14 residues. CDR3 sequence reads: CASSQRPGGSEQYF. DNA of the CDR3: TGTGCCAGCAGCCAACGGCCGGGAGGGAGTGAGCAGTACTTC. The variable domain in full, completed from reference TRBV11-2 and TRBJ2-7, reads EAGVAQSPRYKIIEKRQSVAFWCNPISGHATLYWYQQILGQGPKLLIQFQNNGVVDDSQLPKDRFSAERLKGVDSTLKIQPAKLEDSAVYLCASSQRPGGSEQYFGPGTRLTVT.

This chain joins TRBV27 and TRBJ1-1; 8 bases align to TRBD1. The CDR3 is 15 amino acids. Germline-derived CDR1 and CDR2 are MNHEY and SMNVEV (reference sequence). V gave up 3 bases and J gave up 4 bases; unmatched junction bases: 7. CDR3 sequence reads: CASSLDRVRGTEAFF. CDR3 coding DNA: TGTGCCAGCAGTTTGGACAGGGTCCGGGGCACTGAAGCTTTCTTT.

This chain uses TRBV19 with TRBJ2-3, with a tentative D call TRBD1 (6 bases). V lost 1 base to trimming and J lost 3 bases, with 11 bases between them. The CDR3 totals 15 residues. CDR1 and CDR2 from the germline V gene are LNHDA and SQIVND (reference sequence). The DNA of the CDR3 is TGTGCCAGTAGTATAGGGGGGCGCATTACAGATACGCAGTATTTT. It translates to CASSIGGRITDTQYF.

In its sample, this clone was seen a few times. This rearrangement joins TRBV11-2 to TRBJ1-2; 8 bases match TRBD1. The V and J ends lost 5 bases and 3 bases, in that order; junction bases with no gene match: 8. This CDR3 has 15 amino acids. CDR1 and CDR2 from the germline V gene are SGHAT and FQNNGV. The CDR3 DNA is TGTGCCAGCAGCCGTTCCGGGACAGGACACTATGGCTACACCTTC. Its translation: CASSRSGTGHYGYTF.

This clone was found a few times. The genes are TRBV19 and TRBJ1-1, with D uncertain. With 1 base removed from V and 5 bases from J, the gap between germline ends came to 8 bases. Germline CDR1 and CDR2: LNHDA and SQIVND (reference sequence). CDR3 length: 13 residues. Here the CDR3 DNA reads TGTGCCAGTAGTATAGGGGCGGGAACTGAAGCTTTCTTT. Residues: CASSIGAGTEAFF.

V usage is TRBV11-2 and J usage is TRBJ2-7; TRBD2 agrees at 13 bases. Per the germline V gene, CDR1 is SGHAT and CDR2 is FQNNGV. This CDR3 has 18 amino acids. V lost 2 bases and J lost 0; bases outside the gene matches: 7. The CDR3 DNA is TGTGCCAGCAGCTTAAATCTAGGGACTAGCGGGACCTCCTACGAGCAGTACTTC. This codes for CASSLNLGTSGTSYEQYF.

This CDR3 is CASSLRTASYEQYF. The CDR3 DNA is TGTGCCAGCAGCTTGAGGACAGCCTCCTACGAGCAGTACTTC. This chain connects TRBV5-5 to TRBJ2-7, with D possibly matching TRBD1 (6 bases). This CDR3 spans 14 amino acids. Germline CDR1 SGHKS, CDR2 YYEKEE (reference sequence). Trimming took off 1 base at V and 0 bases at J, with 8 bases between the two ends.

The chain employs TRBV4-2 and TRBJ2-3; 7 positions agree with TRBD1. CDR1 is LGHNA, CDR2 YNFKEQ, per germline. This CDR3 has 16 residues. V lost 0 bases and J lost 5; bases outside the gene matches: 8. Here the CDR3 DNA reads TGTGCCAGCAGCCAAGAAGAAACAGGGGTTAGAGATACGCAGTATTTT. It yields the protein CASSQEETGVRDTQYF.

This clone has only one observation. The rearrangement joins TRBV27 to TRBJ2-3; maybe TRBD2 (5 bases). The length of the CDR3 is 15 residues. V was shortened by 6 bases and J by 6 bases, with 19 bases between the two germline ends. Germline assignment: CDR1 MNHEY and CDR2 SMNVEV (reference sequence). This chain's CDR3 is CASSPSGRALDTQYF. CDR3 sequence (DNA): TGTGCCAGCAGCCCCTCCGGGCGGGCATTGGATACGCAGTATTTT.

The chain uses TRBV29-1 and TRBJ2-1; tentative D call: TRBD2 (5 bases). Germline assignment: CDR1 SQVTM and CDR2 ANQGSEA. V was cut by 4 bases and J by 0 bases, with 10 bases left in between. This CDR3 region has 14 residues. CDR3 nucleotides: TGCAGCGTTGTTGGGCGGGCCTCCTACAATGAGCAGTTCTTC. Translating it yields CSVVGRASYNEQFF.

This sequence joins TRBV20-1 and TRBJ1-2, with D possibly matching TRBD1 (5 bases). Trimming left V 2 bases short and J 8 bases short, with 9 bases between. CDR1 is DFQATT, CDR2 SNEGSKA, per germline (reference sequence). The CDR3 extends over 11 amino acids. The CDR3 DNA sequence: TGCAGTGCTAGAATGGAGGGGGGCTACACCTTC. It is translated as CSARMEGGYTF.

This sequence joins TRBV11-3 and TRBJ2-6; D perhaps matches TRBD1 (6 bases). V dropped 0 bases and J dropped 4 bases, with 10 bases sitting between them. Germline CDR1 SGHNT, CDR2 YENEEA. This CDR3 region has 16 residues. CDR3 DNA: TGTGCCAGCAGCTTAGAGGCAGGGGCCGGGGCCAACGTCCTGACTTTC. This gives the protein CASSLEAGAGANVLTF.

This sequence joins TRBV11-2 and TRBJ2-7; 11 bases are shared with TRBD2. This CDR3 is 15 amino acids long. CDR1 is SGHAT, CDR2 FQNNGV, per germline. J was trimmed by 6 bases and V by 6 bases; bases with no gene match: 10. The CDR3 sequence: CASRPLSGRAREQYF. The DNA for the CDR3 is TGTGCCAGCAGACCTCTTAGCGGGAGGGCCCGCGAGCAGTACTTC.